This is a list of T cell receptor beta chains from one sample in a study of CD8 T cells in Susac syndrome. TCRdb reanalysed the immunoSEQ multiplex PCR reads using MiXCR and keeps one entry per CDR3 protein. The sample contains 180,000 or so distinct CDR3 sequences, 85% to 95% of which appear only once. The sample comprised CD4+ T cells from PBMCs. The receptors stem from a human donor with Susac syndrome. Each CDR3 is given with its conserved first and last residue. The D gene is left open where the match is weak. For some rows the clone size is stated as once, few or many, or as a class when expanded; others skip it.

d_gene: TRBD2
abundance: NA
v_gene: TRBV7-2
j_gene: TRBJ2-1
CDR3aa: CASSKTSGSRGNNEQFF
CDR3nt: TGTGCCAGCAGCAAAACTAGCGGGAGCAGGGGGAACAATGAGCAGTTCTTC

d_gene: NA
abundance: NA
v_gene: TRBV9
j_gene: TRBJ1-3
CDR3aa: CASSAGHSSGNTIYF
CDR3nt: TGTGCCAGCAGCGCGGGACATAGCTCTGGAAACACCATATATTTT

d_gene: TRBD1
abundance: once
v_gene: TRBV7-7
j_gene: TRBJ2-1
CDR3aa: CASSPGQHNEQFF
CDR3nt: TGTGCCAGCAGCCCGGGACAGCACAATGAGCAGTTCTTC

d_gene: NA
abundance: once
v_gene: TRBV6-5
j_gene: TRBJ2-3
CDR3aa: CASSYTSTLGTDTQYF
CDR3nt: TGTGCCAGCAGTTATACGAGTACCCTTGGCACAGATACGCAGTATTTT

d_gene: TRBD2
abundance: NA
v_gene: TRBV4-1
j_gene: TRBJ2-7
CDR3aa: CASSQIGGNYEQYF
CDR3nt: TGCGCCAGCAGCCAAATCGGGGGGAATTACGAGCAGTACTTC

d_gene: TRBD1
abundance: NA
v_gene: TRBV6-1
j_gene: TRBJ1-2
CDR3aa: CASMDPSNRDRGRINHYGYTF
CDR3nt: TGTGCCAGCATGGATCCAAGCAACCGGGACAGGGGGCGAATCAACCACTATGGCTACACCTTC

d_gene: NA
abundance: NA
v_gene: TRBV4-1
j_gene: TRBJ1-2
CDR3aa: CASSQVRGDYGYTF
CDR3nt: TGCGCCAGCAGCCAAGTTAGGGGCGACTATGGCTACACCTTC

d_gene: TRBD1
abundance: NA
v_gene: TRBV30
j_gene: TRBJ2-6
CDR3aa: CASGQVYGANVLTF
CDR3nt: TGTGCCTCGGGACAGGTATACGGGGCCAACGTCCTGACTTTC

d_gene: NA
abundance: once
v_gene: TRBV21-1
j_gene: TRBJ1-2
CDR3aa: CASSKAGGQGPGYTF
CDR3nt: TGTGCCAGCAGCAAAGCGGGAGGGCAGGGCCCCGGCTACACCTTC

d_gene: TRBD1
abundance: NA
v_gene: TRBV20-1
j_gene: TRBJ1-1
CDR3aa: CSARPDRGLEAFF
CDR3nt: TGCAGTGCTCGTCCAGACAGGGGGCTTGAAGCTTTCTTT

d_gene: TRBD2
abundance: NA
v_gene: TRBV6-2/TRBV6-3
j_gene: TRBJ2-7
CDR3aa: CASSSLAGRPSYEQYF
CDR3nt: TGTGCCAGCAGCAGCTTAGCGGGACGCCCCTCCTACGAGCAGTACTTC

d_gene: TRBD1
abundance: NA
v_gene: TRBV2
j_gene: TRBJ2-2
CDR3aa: CASSSGTGNTGELFF
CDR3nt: TGTGCCAGCAGTTCCGGGACAGGGAACACCGGGGAGCTGTTTTTT

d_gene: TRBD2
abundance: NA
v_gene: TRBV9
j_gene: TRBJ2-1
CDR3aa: CASSAGLVDNEQFF
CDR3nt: TGTGCCAGCAGCGCCGGACTAGTAGACAATGAGCAGTTCTTC

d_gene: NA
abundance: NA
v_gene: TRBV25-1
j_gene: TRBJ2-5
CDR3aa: CASSESGHLFETQYF
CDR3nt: TGTGCCAGCAGTGAATCGGGGCACCTTTTTGAGACCCAGTACTTC

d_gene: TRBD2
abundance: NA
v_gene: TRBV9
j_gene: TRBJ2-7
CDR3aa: CASSGGRASGSYEQYF
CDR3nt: TGTGCCAGCAGCGGTGGTCGGGCTAGCGGTTCCTACGAGCAGTACTTC

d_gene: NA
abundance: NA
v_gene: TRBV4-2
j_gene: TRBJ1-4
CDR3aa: CASSPGHGEAELFF
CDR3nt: TGTGCCAGCAGCCCAGGGCACGGGGAAGCGGAACTGTTTTTT

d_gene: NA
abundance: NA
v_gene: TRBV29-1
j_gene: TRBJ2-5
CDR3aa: CSVGGPEQTQYF
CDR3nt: TGCAGCGTCGGTGGCCCTGAGCAGACCCAGTACTTC

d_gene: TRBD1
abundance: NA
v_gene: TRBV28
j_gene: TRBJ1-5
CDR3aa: CASSFGDRDIQPQHF
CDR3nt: TGTGCCAGCAGTTTTGGAGACAGGGATATACAGCCCCAGCATTTT

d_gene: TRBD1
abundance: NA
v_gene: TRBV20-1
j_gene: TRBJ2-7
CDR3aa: CSASDRGSYEQYF
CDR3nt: TGCAGTGCATCGGACAGGGGCAGCTACGAGCAGTACTTC

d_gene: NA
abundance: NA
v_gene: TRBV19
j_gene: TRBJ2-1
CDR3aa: CASKGGFSYNEQFF
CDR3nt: TGTGCCAGTAAAGGCGGATTCTCCTACAATGAGCAGTTCTTC

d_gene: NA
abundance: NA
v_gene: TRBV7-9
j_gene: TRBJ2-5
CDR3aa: CASSLGTGVETQYF
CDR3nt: TGTGCCAGCAGCTTAGGTACGGGAGTGGAGACCCAGTACTTC

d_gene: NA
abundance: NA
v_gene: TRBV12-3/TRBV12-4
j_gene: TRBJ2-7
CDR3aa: CASKGRLYEQYF
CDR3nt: TGTGCCAGCAAGGGACGGCTCTACGAGCAGTACTTC

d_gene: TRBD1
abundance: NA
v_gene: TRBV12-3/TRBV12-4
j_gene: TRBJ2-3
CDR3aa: CASSPPQGAGTDTQYF
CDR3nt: TGTGCCAGCAGTCCACCCCAGGGGGCTGGCACAGATACGCAGTATTTT

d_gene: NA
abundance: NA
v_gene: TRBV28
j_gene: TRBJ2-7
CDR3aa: CASTPMGSMNYEQYF
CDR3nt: TGTGCCAGCACACCGATGGGTAGCATGAACTACGAGCAGTACTTC

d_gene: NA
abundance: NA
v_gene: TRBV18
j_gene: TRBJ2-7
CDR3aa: CASSPPGGRSYEQYF
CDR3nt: TGTGCCAGCTCACCACCAGGGGGTCGATCCTACGAGCAGTACTTC

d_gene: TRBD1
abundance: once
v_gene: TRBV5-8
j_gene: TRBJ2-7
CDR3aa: CASSHRMGDRGHEQYF
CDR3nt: TGTGCCAGCAGTCATCGCATGGGGGACAGGGGACACGAGCAGTACTTC

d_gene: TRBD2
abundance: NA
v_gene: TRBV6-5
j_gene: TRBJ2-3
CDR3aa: CASRPGGSDTQYF
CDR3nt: TGTGCCAGCAGGCCCGGGGGGTCAGATACGCAGTATTTT

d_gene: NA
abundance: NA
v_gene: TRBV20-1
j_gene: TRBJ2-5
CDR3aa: CSARFKEATQETQYF
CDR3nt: TGCAGTGCTAGATTTAAAGAGGCAACCCAAGAGACCCAGTACTTC

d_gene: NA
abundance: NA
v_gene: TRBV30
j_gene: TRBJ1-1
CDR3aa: CAWMEGHGTEAFF
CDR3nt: TGTGCCTGGATGGAGGGCCACGGCACTGAAGCTTTCTTT

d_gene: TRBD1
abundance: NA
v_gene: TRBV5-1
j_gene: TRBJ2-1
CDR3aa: CASSTGQGQLTSYNEQFF
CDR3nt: TGCGCCAGCAGCACGGGACAGGGACAGCTCACCTCCTACAATGAGCAGTTCTTC

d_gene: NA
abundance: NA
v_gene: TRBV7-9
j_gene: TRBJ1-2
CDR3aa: CASSPGGGRQHVYGYTF
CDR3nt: TGTGCCAGCAGCCCGGGGGGCGGCCGACAGCATGTCTATGGCTACACCTTC

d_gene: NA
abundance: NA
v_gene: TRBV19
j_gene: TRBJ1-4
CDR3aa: CASSMDRGRTNEKLFF
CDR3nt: TGTGCCAGTAGTATGGACAGAGGGCGGACTAATGAAAAACTGTTTTTT

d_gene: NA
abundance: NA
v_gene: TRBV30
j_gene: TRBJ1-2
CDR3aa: CAWARRATGYGYTF
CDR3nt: TGTGCCTGGGCCCGCCGGGCAACCGGCTATGGCTACACCTTC

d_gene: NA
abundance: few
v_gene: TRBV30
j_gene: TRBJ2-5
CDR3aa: CAWSVRGLQETQYF
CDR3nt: TGTGCCTGGAGTGTACGAGGTCTCCAAGAGACCCAGTACTTT

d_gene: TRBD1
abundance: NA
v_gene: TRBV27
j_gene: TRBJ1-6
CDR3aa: CASSWDRGQLGSPLHF
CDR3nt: TGTGCCAGCAGTTGGGACAGGGGGCAGTTAGGTTCACCCCTCCACTTT